These T cell receptor beta chains were read from a single sample in a study of blood T cells in healthy people across ages. TCRdb analysed the 5' RACE reads with MiXCR anew, one entry per CDR3 protein. This sample has more than 700,000 distinct CDR3 sequences, with approximately 53% found just once. The sample was blood. The source of these receptors is a man at least 80 years old in good health. The CDR3 runs from the conserved cysteine through the conserved F or W. Fields, in order: CDR3 length, J gene, D gene, clone size, V gene, CDR3 DNA, CDR3 protein. The D gene is left open where the match is weak. The size field is filled for only some rows; it gives once, few, many or a size class.

CDR3 length: 15
J gene: TRBJ1-2
D gene: .
clone size: .
V gene: TRBV18
CDR3 DNA: TGTGCCGGCTCAGCAGGACAGCCGAGGAACTATGGCTACACCTTC
CDR3 protein: CAGSAGQPRNYGYTF

CDR3 length: 12
J gene: TRBJ2-7
D gene: .
clone size: few
V gene: TRBV9
CDR3 DNA: TGTGCCAGCAGGATAGCGAGTAACGAGCAGTACTTC
CDR3 protein: CASRIASNEQYF

CDR3 length: 12
J gene: TRBJ1-2
D gene: TRBD1
clone size: .
V gene: TRBV27
CDR3 DNA: TGTGTCAGCAGTTCGACAGGGTCCGGCTACACCTTC
CDR3 protein: CVSSSTGSGYTF

CDR3 length: 13
J gene: TRBJ2-5
D gene: TRBD2
clone size: .
V gene: TRBV20-1
CDR3 DNA: TGCAGTGCTGCCCTAGCGGGGCTTAATGAGCAGTACTTC
CDR3 protein: CSAALAGLNEQYF

CDR3 length: 15
J gene: TRBJ2-7
D gene: TRBD1
clone size: few
V gene: TRBV5-1
CDR3 DNA: TGCGCCAGCAGCTTAATCCGGGACAGAGTCTACGAGCAGTACTTC
CDR3 protein: CASSLIRDRVYEQYF

CDR3 length: 17
J gene: TRBJ2-3
D gene: TRBD2
clone size: once
V gene: TRBV7-2
CDR3 DNA: TGTGCCAGCAGCCCTAGAGGATGGACTAGCGACACAGATACGCAGTATTTT
CDR3 protein: CASSPRGWTSDTDTQYF

CDR3 length: 13
J gene: TRBJ2-7
D gene: TRBD2
clone size: few
V gene: TRBV20-1
CDR3 DNA: TGCAGTGCAGGTAGCGGGGGGTCATACGAGCAGTACTTC
CDR3 protein: CSAGSGGSYEQYF

CDR3 length: 13
J gene: TRBJ1-3
D gene: .
clone size: .
V gene: TRBV20-1
CDR3 DNA: TGCAGTGCTGACACAGGGTCCGGAAACACCATATATTTT
CDR3 protein: CSADTGSGNTIYF

CDR3 length: 16
J gene: TRBJ2-1
D gene: .
clone size: .
V gene: TRBV6-1
CDR3 DNA: TGTGCCAGCAGTGACTACTTGATGGGCTCCTACAATGAGCAGTTCTTC
CDR3 protein: CASSDYLMGSYNEQFF

CDR3 length: 14
J gene: TRBJ2-7
D gene: .
clone size: .
V gene: TRBV29-1
CDR3 DNA: TGCAGCGTCCTCAAGGGGACCCCCGCGGAGAAGCAGTACTTC
CDR3 protein: CSVLKGTPAEKQYF

CDR3 length: 12
J gene: TRBJ1-2
D gene: .
clone size: .
V gene: TRBV2
CDR3 DNA: TGTGCCAGCAAGGGCACTTACTATGGCTACACCTTC
CDR3 protein: CASKGTYYGYTF

CDR3 length: 15
J gene: TRBJ2-7
D gene: .
clone size: .
V gene: TRBV21-1
CDR3 DNA: TGTGCCAGCAGCTCGTTAGACAGGGAAACCTACGAGCAGTACTTC
CDR3 protein: CASSSLDRETYEQYF

CDR3 length: 14
J gene: TRBJ2-7
D gene: TRBD2
clone size: .
V gene: TRBV12-3/TRBV12-4
CDR3 DNA: TGTGCCAGTAAGGTAGCGGGAAGCCAGTACGAGCAGTACTTC
CDR3 protein: CASKVAGSQYEQYF

CDR3 length: 11
J gene: TRBJ2-1
D gene: .
clone size: .
V gene: TRBV5-1
CDR3 DNA: TGTGCCAGCAGCTTAGAACATGAGCAGTTCTTC
CDR3 protein: CASSLEHEQFF

CDR3 length: 16
J gene: TRBJ1-5
D gene: .
clone size: once
V gene: TRBV12-3/TRBV12-4
CDR3 DNA: TGTGCCAGCAGTTTAGCCGGGGCGTCAAGCAATCAGCCCCAGCATTTT
CDR3 protein: CASSLAGASSNQPQHF

CDR3 length: 14
J gene: TRBJ2-7
D gene: .
clone size: .
V gene: TRBV6-2/TRBV6-3
CDR3 DNA: TGTGCCAGCAGTTACCCACAGGGTAGGAAGGAGCAGTACTTC
CDR3 protein: CASSYPQGRKEQYF

CDR3 length: 13
J gene: TRBJ1-5
D gene: .
clone size: few
V gene: TRBV7-2
CDR3 DNA: TGTGCCAGCAGCTTAGAACGGGAACAGCCCCAGCATTTT
CDR3 protein: CASSLEREQPQHF

CDR3 length: 14
J gene: TRBJ2-7
D gene: .
clone size: .
V gene: TRBV6-5
CDR3 DNA: TGTGCCAGCAGATTGGACAGTGGATCCTACGAGCAGTACTTC
CDR3 protein: CASRLDSGSYEQYF

CDR3 length: 14
J gene: TRBJ2-1
D gene: .
clone size: few
V gene: TRBV29-1
CDR3 DNA: TGCAGCGTGGACCGACTAGACAACTACAATGAGCAGTTCTTC
CDR3 protein: CSVDRLDNYNEQFF

CDR3 length: 15
J gene: TRBJ1-2
D gene: .
clone size: .
V gene: TRBV5-1
CDR3 DNA: TGCGCCAGCAGCTTGGATGGCAGTATTAACTATGGCTACACCTTC
CDR3 protein: CASSLDGSINYGYTF

CDR3 length: 13
J gene: TRBJ2-5
D gene: .
clone size: .
V gene: TRBV11-2
CDR3 DNA: TGTGCCAGCAGCTTAGGGGGCGCGGGGACCCAGTACTTC
CDR3 protein: CASSLGGAGTQYF

CDR3 length: 13
J gene: TRBJ2-7
D gene: .
clone size: .
V gene: TRBV3-1
CDR3 DNA: TGTGCCAGCAGCCGACTCTCGGGGCGTGAGCAGTACTTC
CDR3 protein: CASSRLSGREQYF

CDR3 length: 11
J gene: TRBJ2-7
D gene: .
clone size: few
V gene: TRBV5-5
CDR3 DNA: TGTGCCAGCCGGGGTTGGGACGAGCAGTACTTC
CDR3 protein: CASRGWDEQYF

CDR3 length: 15
J gene: TRBJ2-7
D gene: TRBD1
clone size: .
V gene: TRBV20-1
CDR3 DNA: TGCAGTGCTAGAGATGGACAGGGGAATGTCTACGAGCAGTACTTC
CDR3 protein: CSARDGQGNVYEQYF

CDR3 length: 13
J gene: TRBJ2-1
D gene: .
clone size: .
V gene: TRBV5-1
CDR3 DNA: TGCGCCAGCAGCCCGGGACTTACCAATGAGCAGTTCTTC
CDR3 protein: CASSPGLTNEQFF

CDR3 length: 13
J gene: TRBJ2-5
D gene: .
clone size: .
V gene: TRBV11-3
CDR3 DNA: TGTGCCAGCAGCTTAGTTCTTTCAGAGACCCAGTACTTC
CDR3 protein: CASSLVLSETQYF

CDR3 length: 15
J gene: TRBJ1-1
D gene: .
clone size: .
V gene: TRBV7-8
CDR3 DNA: TGTGCCAGCAGCCTAGGCGGGCCAATGAACACTGAAGCTTTCTTT
CDR3 protein: CASSLGGPMNTEAFF

CDR3 length: 15
J gene: TRBJ2-5
D gene: TRBD2
clone size: few
V gene: TRBV28
CDR3 DNA: TGTGCCAGCAGTTTGGCTAGCGGGAGGTTCGAGACCCAGTACTTC
CDR3 protein: CASSLASGRFETQYF

CDR3 length: 16
J gene: TRBJ1-4
D gene: .
clone size: .
V gene: TRBV12-3/TRBV12-4
CDR3 DNA: TGTGCCAGCAGTTTCCCCAGGCCGTTTCAGGGGGAAAAACTGTTTTTT
CDR3 protein: CASSFPRPFQGEKLFF

CDR3 length: 14
J gene: TRBJ2-7
D gene: TRBD2
clone size: once
V gene: TRBV30
CDR3 DNA: TGTGCCTGGAGTTTAACTAGCGGGCTCTACGAGCAGTACTTC
CDR3 protein: CAWSLTSGLYEQYF

CDR3 length: 16
J gene: TRBJ2-2
D gene: TRBD2
clone size: once
V gene: TRBV20-1
CDR3 DNA: TGCAGTGCTAGCCCCGCCGGCGGGAGGAGCACCGGGGAGCTGTTTTTT
CDR3 protein: CSASPAGGRSTGELFF

CDR3 length: 13
J gene: TRBJ2-5
D gene: .
clone size: once
V gene: TRBV7-6
CDR3 DNA: TGTGCCAGCAGCTTACATGACAGAGAGACCCAGTACTTC
CDR3 protein: CASSLHDRETQYF

CDR3 length: 15
J gene: TRBJ1-6
D gene: .
clone size: few
V gene: TRBV27
CDR3 DNA: TGTGCCAGCAGTTTGCTCCCTAAACTAAATTCACCCCTCCACTTT
CDR3 protein: CASSLLPKLNSPLHF

CDR3 length: 12
J gene: TRBJ2-1
D gene: TRBD2
clone size: .
V gene: TRBV24-1
CDR3 DNA: TGTGCCACCAGTGAAACGGGACTAGCGCAGTTCTTC
CDR3 protein: CATSETGLAQFF

CDR3 length: 11
J gene: TRBJ1-2
D gene: .
clone size: .
V gene: TRBV2
CDR3 DNA: TGTGCCAGCAGAAACAGTGGGGGCTACACCTTC
CDR3 protein: CASRNSGGYTF

CDR3 length: 14
J gene: TRBJ2-3
D gene: .
clone size: few
V gene: TRBV25-1
CDR3 DNA: TGTGCCAGCAGTGAACCCGGGCCAAAAGGTTACGCGTATTTT
CDR3 protein: CASSEPGPKGYAYF

CDR3 length: 15
J gene: TRBJ1-1
D gene: .
clone size: few
V gene: TRBV20-1
CDR3 DNA: TGCAGTGCTAGACCCCTGGACAGAAGTAACACTGAAGCTTTCTTT
CDR3 protein: CSARPLDRSNTEAFF

CDR3 length: 17
J gene: TRBJ2-3
D gene: TRBD2
clone size: .
V gene: TRBV5-6
CDR3 DNA: TGTGCCAGCAGCTTGGTCCCGCGGGGCGGGAGAACAGATACGCAGTATTTT
CDR3 protein: CASSLVPRGGRTDTQYF

CDR3 length: 13
J gene: TRBJ1-5
D gene: .
clone size: .
V gene: TRBV9
CDR3 DNA: TGTGCCAGCAGCGTAGGGGTTGATCAGCCCCAGCATTTT
CDR3 protein: CASSVGVDQPQHF

CDR3 length: 14
J gene: TRBJ1-6
D gene: .
clone size: many
V gene: TRBV7-9
CDR3 DNA: TGTGCCAGCAGTCGATCGGGCGATAATTCACCCCTCCACTTT
CDR3 protein: CASSRSGDNSPLHF

CDR3 length: 17
J gene: TRBJ2-1
D gene: .
clone size: .
V gene: TRBV5-1
CDR3 DNA: TGCGCCAGCAGCACCCTCAAAGGGGGAGGCTCCTACAATGAGCAGTTCTTC
CDR3 protein: CASSTLKGGGSYNEQFF

CDR3 length: 13
J gene: TRBJ2-1
D gene: .
clone size: few
V gene: TRBV20-1
CDR3 DNA: TGCAGTGCCCCGGGCCAGGTCGAGAATGAGCAGTTCTTC
CDR3 protein: CSAPGQVENEQFF

CDR3 length: 14
J gene: TRBJ2-1
D gene: .
clone size: .
V gene: TRBV18
CDR3 DNA: TGTGCCAGCTCACCGGAGGTGGTGATCAATGAGCAGTTCTTC
CDR3 protein: CASSPEVVINEQFF

CDR3 length: 15
J gene: TRBJ1-1
D gene: TRBD1
clone size: .
V gene: TRBV20-1
CDR3 DNA: TGCAGTGCTAGCAGCAGGGGGCTTCCAACGGCTGAAGCTTTCTTT
CDR3 protein: CSASSRGLPTAEAFF

CDR3 length: 15
J gene: TRBJ2-3
D gene: TRBD2
clone size: .
V gene: TRBV5-1
CDR3 DNA: TGCGCCAGCAGCTTGGCCGGCAGCGGGGCGGATACGCAGTATTTT
CDR3 protein: CASSLAGSGADTQYF

CDR3 length: 14
J gene: TRBJ2-5
D gene: .
clone size: .
V gene: TRBV5-4
CDR3 DNA: TGTGCCAGCAGCTTGGGCCCAGGGGAGGAGACCCAGTACTTC
CDR3 protein: CASSLGPGEETQYF

CDR3 length: 12
J gene: TRBJ2-1
D gene: .
clone size: .
V gene: TRBV3-1
CDR3 DNA: TGTGCCAGCAGCCCACTTTGGGGCGAGCAGTTCTTC
CDR3 protein: CASSPLWGEQFF

CDR3 length: 15
J gene: TRBJ1-2
D gene: .
clone size: few
V gene: TRBV28
CDR3 DNA: TGTGCCAGCAGTCTGGGGGGCGGCCCTAACTATGGCTACACCTTC
CDR3 protein: CASSLGGGPNYGYTF